This TCR beta chain was sequenced in a study of blood T cells in healthy people across ages. General study findings and limits: Unknown CMV status may confound age-related changes in expanded clones. In older individuals, TCR beta diversity per million T cells was lower, falling roughly linearly with age.

Together with a sample-barcoded 5' primer, a J-beta primer mix was included in a second PCR lasting roughly 6 to 12 cycles. One entry per CDR3 protein, called by TCRdb with MiXCR from the 5' RACE reads. This table holds 920,000 or so distinct CDR3 sequences, 45% found once. The CDR3 has 16 residues. The V end was cut by 0 bases, the J end by 4 bases, with 15 bases between. Germline lookup yields CDR1 SGDLS and CDR2 YYNGEE. A remark on this clonotype: Its matching antigen is unknown.

V gene TRBV9 combines with J gene TRBJ2-3; tentatively, D is TRBD1 or TRBD2 (6 bases each). The sequencing sample was made of blood. The source is a woman aged 55 to 70 in good health. Here the CDR3 DNA reads TGTGCCAGCAGCGTAGCGCTCGGGGGCCTAGCAGATACGCAGTATTTT. It specifies CASSVALGGLADTQYF. Using reference TRBV9 and TRBJ2-3 for the parts outside the CDR3, the full variable domain is DSGVTQTPKHLITATGQRVTLRCSPRSGDLSVYWYQQSLDQGLQFLIQYYNGEERAKGNILERFSAQQFPDLHSELNLSSLELGDSALYFCASSVALGGLADTQYFGPGTRLTVL.